The sequence of this TCR beta chain was determined in a study of cytomegalovirus exposure and HLA in healthy donors. This clone was seen a single time. Its target is unknown. General observations from the study: In the 120 or so validation repertoires, just under 95% of cluster scores exceeded 0, per a later analysis. The CMV antigen specificity of a few CMV-associated chains was confirmed through in vitro analysis. Many donors carried some public TCRs, although rarity characterized most TCR sequences. The listing of about 150 TCR beta chains classed them as cytomegalovirus-associated.

The assay was immunoSEQ multiplex PCR, and TCRdb's table has in-frame clones only and misses some. The sample lists about 74,000 clones; less than 95% were seen once. The V segment lost 6 bases and the J segment 4 bases; nucleotides outside the gene matches: 3. Germline CDR1 and CDR2: SNHLY and FYNNEI. The CDR3 totals 14 residues. The origin of this receptor is a woman aged 18-29 years in good health and CMV-seropositive. Material for sequencing was PBMCs. The chain carries TRBV2 and TRBJ2-6; TRBD1 aligns across 7 bases. Written as DNA, the CDR3 is TGTGCCAGCAGGACAGGGTCAGGGGCCAACGTCCTGACTTTC. Its translation: CASRTGSGANVLTF.